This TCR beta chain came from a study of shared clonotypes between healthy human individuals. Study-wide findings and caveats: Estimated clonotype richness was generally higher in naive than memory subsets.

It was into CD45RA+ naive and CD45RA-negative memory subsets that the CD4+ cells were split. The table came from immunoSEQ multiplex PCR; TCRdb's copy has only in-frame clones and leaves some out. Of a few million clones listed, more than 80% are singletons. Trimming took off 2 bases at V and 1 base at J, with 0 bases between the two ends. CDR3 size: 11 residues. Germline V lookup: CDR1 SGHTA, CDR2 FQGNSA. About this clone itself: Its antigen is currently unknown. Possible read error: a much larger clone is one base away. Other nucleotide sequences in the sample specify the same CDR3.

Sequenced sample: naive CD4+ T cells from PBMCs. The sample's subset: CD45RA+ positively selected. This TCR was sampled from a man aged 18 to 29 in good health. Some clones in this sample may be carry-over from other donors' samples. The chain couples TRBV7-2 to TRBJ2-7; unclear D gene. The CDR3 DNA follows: TGTGCCAGCAGCTTATCCTACGAGCAGTACTTC. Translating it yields CASSLSYEQYF.